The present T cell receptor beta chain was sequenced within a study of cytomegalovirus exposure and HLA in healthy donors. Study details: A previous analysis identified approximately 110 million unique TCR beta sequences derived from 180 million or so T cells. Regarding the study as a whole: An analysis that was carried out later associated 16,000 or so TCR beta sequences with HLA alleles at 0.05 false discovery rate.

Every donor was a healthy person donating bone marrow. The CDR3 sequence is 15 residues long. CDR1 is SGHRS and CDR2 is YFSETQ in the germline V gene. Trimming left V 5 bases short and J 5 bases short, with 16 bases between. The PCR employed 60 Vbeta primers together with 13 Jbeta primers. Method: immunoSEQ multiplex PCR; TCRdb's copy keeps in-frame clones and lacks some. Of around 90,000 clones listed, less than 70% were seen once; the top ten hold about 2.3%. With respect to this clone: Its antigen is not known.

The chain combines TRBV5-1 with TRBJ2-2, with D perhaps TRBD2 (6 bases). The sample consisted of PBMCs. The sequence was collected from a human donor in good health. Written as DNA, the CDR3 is TGCGCCAGCAGTTTAACGCCGGAGGGGACCGGGGAGCTGTTTTTT. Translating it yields CASSLTPEGTGELFF.